These 24 T cell receptor beta chains came from one sample sequenced in a study of somatic mutations in cytotoxic T cells in rheumatoid arthritis. Sequencing was performed with immunoSEQ multiplex PCR; in TCRdb, only in-frame clones are kept and a portion is missing. The sample includes under 20,000 clones, 80% seen only once; the top ten take about 30%. Material: CD8+ T cells sorted from blood. The receptors were sampled from an adult with rheumatoid arthritis.

The chain joins TRBV19 to TRBJ1-2, with D perhaps matching TRBD1 (6 bases). The CDR3 is 15 residues long. Germline CDR1 and CDR2: LNHDA and SQIVND (reference sequence). Trimming took 3 bases from V and 6 from J, leaving 17 bases between them. CDR3 in amino acids: CASSMGVRGSDGYTF. The CDR3 region has the DNA TGTGCCAGTAGTATGGGGGTCAGGGGAAGCGATGGCTACACCTTC.

The J gene is TRBJ2-7, the V gene TRBV30; D not resolved. Germline values: CDR1 GTSNPN, CDR2 SVGIG (reference sequence). The germline V and J ends were trimmed by 3 bases and 4 bases, with 13 bases remaining between them. CDR3 size: 13 residues. CDR3 DNA sequence: TGTGCCTGGAGCGACACGGTGGGGTACGAGCAGTACTTC. Translating gives CAWSDTVGYEQYF.

The V call is TRBV6-5, the J call TRBJ1-4, with TRBD1 identical over 7 bases. Trimming at V came to 5 bases and at J to 7 bases, leaving 10 bases not matched to a gene. The CDR3 is 15 amino acids. CDR1 and CDR2 (germline): MNHEY, SVGAGI. The CDR3 sequence is CASSTSGGGSEKLFF. The CDR3 region has the DNA TGTGCCAGCAGTACGTCAGGGGGTGGAAGTGAAAAACTGTTTTTT.

The chain employs TRBV19 and TRBJ2-7, with TRBD1 matching over 8 bases. CDR1 LNHDA and CDR2 SQIVND come from the germline V gene (reference sequence). The CDR3 has 14 residues. V was clipped by 2 bases and J by 0 bases; unmatched bases: 0. This CDR3 reads CASSITGGSYEQYF. The CDR3 DNA reads TGTGCCAGTAGTATAACAGGGGGCTCCTACGAGCAGTACTTC.

In this sample, this clone turned up a few times. The J gene is TRBJ2-3, the V gene TRBV4-1; TRBD2 aligns across 7 bases. Germline CDR1 reads MGHRA; CDR2 reads YSYEKL. With V trimmed by 1 base and J by 6 bases, 10 bases remained unmatched. CDR3 length: 16 residues. For the CDR3, the DNA is TGCGCCAGCAGCCAAGTGCGGTACCTTAGCGGGGATACGCAGTATTTT. Translated, it gives CASSQVRYLSGDTQYF.

The J gene is TRBJ1-5, the V gene TRBV19, with TRBD1 identical over 11 bases. J lost 0 bases, V lost 2 bases, and 6 bases had no gene match. Per the germline V gene, CDR1 is LNHDA and CDR2 is SQIVND (reference sequence). The CDR3 extends over 18 amino acids. CDR3 DNA sequence: TGTGCCAGTAGTATAAAGGGACAGGGGGTTTATAGCAATCAGCCCCAGCATTTT. Its translation: CASSIKGQGVYSNQPQHF. Filled out from reference TRBV19 and TRBJ1-5, the complete variable domain reads DGGITQSPKYLFRKEGQNVTLSCEQNLNHDAMYWYRQDPGQGLRLIYYSQIVNDFQKGDIAEGYSVSREKKESFPLTVTSAQKNPTAFYLCASSIKGQGVYSNQPQHFGDGTRLSIL.

This clone was observed a few times. The chain joins TRBV27 to TRBJ2-7; possible D gene TRBD2, 6 bases. Germline V CDR1 and CDR2: MNHEY, SMNVEV (reference sequence). This CDR3 has 13 amino acids. V lost 3 bases and J 2 bases, leaving 8 bases between the germline ends. The CDR3 region is CASSLEGTYEQYF. In DNA form, the CDR3 reads TGTGCCAGCAGTTTGGAGGGAACCTACGAGCAGTACTTC.

The gene calls are TRBV19 and TRBJ1-4; 8 bases map to TRBD1. V gave up 5 bases and J gave up 5 bases; unmatched junction bases: 7. Germline V gene data show CDR1 as LNHDA and CDR2 as SQIVND (reference sequence). The CDR3 length is 15 residues. The CDR3 sequence: CASSYTGGQNEKLFF. The CDR3 region has the DNA TGTGCCAGTAGTTATACAGGGGGACAGAATGAAAAACTGTTTTTT. Based on the CDR3 plus reference TRBV19 and TRBJ1-4, the full variable domain is DGGITQSPKYLFRKEGQNVTLSCEQNLNHDAMYWYRQDPGQGLRLIYYSQIVNDFQKGDIAEGYSVSREKKESFPLTVTSAQKNPTAFYLCASSYTGGQNEKLFFGSGTQLSVL.

This clone came up once. For the CDR3, the DNA is TGTGCCAGCAGCTTAGGTTCCCTTGAAGCTTTCTTT. It encodes CASSLGSLEAFF. V is TRBV7-9 and J is TRBJ1-1, with D unclear. This CDR3 contains 12 residues. Trimming removed 1 base from V and 7 bases from J, with 7 bases in between. Germline V gene lookup returns CDR1 SEHNR and CDR2 FQNEAQ (reference sequence).

This sequence joins TRBV30 and TRBJ2-2; D is uncertain. This CDR3 comprises 12 residues. Between the trimmed V and J ends, which lost 2 bases and 11 bases, there was a span of 12 bases. Germline values: CDR1 GTSNPN, CDR2 SVGIG (reference sequence). CDR3: CAWSLGSQELFF. The CDR3 DNA is TGTGCCTGGAGTCTGGGCTCCCAAGAGCTGTTTTTT.

The chain employs TRBV7-9 and TRBJ2-5; 9 bases match TRBD2. Germline-derived CDR1 and CDR2 are SEHNR and FQNEAQ (reference sequence). The V segment lost 5 bases and the J segment 1 base; nucleotides outside the gene matches: 8. The CDR3 spans 16 residues. The CDR3 DNA reads TGTGCCAGCAGCGGTAGTGATAGCGGGGGCCAAGAGACCCAGTACTTC. This sequence encodes CASSGSDSGGQETQYF.

The CDR3 DNA sequence: TGCGCCAGCAGAAACAAATACAGGACGATTGAGCAGTTCTTC. It yields the protein CASRNKYRTIEQFF. V and J are TRBV10-1 and TRBJ2-1; the D gene is possibly TRBD1 (5 bases). The CDR3 is 14 residues long. Trimming cost V 6 bases and J 9 bases, with 18 bases left between them. Germline V gene sequence: CDR1 WNHNN, CDR2 SYGVQD (reference sequence).

The rearrangement joins TRBV28 to TRBJ2-1; D is undetermined. This CDR3 comprises 11 residues. The germline V gene has CDR1 MDHEN and CDR2 SYDVKM. Trimming took off 8 bases at V and 10 bases at J, with 12 bases between the two ends. This chain's CDR3 is CASLGGREQFF. CDR3 coding DNA: TGTGCCAGCCTAGGCGGTAGGGAGCAGTTCTTC.

The rearrangement links TRBV5-1 to TRBJ2-6; a possible D gene is TRBD2 (6 bases). Germline V gene data show CDR1 as SGHRS and CDR2 as YFSETQ. Trimming stripped 0 bases from V and 2 bases from J, with 12 bases between. The CDR3 is 17 amino acids. The CDR3 DNA sequence: TGCGCCAGCAGCTTGGGGGGGGTGGGAGCTGGGGCCAACGTCCTGACTTTC. As protein: CASSLGGVGAGANVLTF.

V usage is TRBV11-3 and J usage is TRBJ2-5, with D possibly called TRBD1 or TRBD2 (5 bases each). The V gene lost 5 bases and the J gene lost 6 bases, with 16 bases spanning the gap. Germline assignment: CDR1 SGHNT and CDR2 YENEEA. CDR3 length: 14 residues. This CDR3 reads CASSPGTTEKTQYF. CDR3 DNA sequence: TGTGCCAGCAGCCCCGGGACCACCGAAAAGACCCAGTACTTC.

This clone was observed a single time. The chain carries TRBV6-1 and TRBJ2-7; maybe TRBD2 (5 bases). Per germline, CDR1 MNHNS and CDR2 SASEGT. CDR3 size: 15 residues. CDR3 amino acids: CTHGELGSANYEQYF. CDR3 coding DNA: TGTACCCACGGGGAACTCGGAAGTGCTAACTACGAGCAGTACTTC.

There are a few counts of this clone. The chain employs TRBV19 and TRBJ1-5; possibly TRBD1 for D (6 bases). The germline CDR1 and CDR2 sequences are LNHDA and SQIVND (reference sequence). The V end lost 10 bases, the J end lost 3 bases, and 13 bases lay between the germline ends. The CDR3 is 13 residues long. In DNA, the CDR3 is TGTGCCATCTCGAGGGGGGACAATCAGCCCCAGCATTTT. This translates into CAISRGDNQPQHF.

This clone was recorded a few times. The rearrangement links TRBV2 to TRBJ1-2, with TRBD1 as a possible D gene (5 bases). CDR3 size: 16 residues. Germline values: CDR1 SNHLY, CDR2 FYNNEI. V was clipped by 7 bases and J by 3 bases, with 21 bases between them. CDR3 loop: CASNGGSGFSDYGYTF. For the CDR3, the DNA is TGTGCCAGCAACGGAGGATCAGGGTTTTCGGACTATGGCTACACCTTC.

V gene TRBV27 combines with J gene TRBJ1-6; D unclear. CDR1 is MNHEY, CDR2 SMNVEV, per germline (reference sequence). V lost 8 bases, J lost 0 bases, and 14 bases lay in between. This CDR3 region has 16 residues. The CDR3 region has the DNA TGTGCCAGCCAACCCACCATAAGCTCCTATAATTCACCCCTCCACTTT. It codes for CASQPTISSYNSPLHF.

The genes are TRBV19 and TRBJ1-5; weak D call: TRBD1 (5 bases). Germline CDR1 reads LNHDA; CDR2 reads SQIVND (reference sequence). This CDR3 region has 12 residues. V dropped 1 base and J dropped 9 bases, with 7 bases sitting between them. This chain's CDR3 is CASSIGGMPQHF. The CDR3 DNA is TGTGCCAGTAGTATAGGGGGGATGCCCCAGCATTTT.

J is TRBJ1-1 and V is TRBV7-9; D might be TRBD1 (6 bases). The CDR3 sequence is 15 residues long. Germline CDR1 is SEHNR and CDR2 is FQNEAQ (reference sequence). Trimming pared 5 bases from V and 0 bases from J, leaving 13 bases between. The DNA for the CDR3 is TGTGCCAGCAGCGGGGGCCGGGTCATGAACACTGAAGCTTTCTTT. It encodes CASSGGRVMNTEAFF.

The rearrangement links TRBV4-1 to TRBJ2-3; D is unclear. The V and J ends lost 1 base and 2 bases respectively, with 7 bases between them. In germline, CDR1 is MGHRA, CDR2 YSYEKL. This CDR3 has 14 amino acids. The CDR3 sequence is CASSQVSYTDTQYF. CDR3 bases: TGCGCCAGCAGCCAAGTCAGCTACACAGATACGCAGTATTTT.

This chain links TRBV28 with TRBJ1-6; D is ambiguous. V lost 3 bases to trimming and J lost 9 bases, with 6 bases between them. There are 12 residues in the CDR3. The germline CDR1 and CDR2 sequences are MDHEN and SYDVKM. This chain's CDR3 is CASSFMVSPLHF. CDR3 bases: TGTGCCAGCAGTTTTATGGTTTCACCCCTCCACTTT.

This chain connects TRBV27 to TRBJ2-7; D uncertain. This CDR3 comprises 13 residues. Trimming left V 4 bases short and J 1 base short, with 8 bases between. Germline loops: CDR1 MNHEY, CDR2 SMNVEV (reference sequence). CDR3 amino acids: CASSYAASYEQYF. The CDR3 DNA sequence: TGTGCCAGCAGTTATGCGGCTTCCTACGAGCAGTACTTC.